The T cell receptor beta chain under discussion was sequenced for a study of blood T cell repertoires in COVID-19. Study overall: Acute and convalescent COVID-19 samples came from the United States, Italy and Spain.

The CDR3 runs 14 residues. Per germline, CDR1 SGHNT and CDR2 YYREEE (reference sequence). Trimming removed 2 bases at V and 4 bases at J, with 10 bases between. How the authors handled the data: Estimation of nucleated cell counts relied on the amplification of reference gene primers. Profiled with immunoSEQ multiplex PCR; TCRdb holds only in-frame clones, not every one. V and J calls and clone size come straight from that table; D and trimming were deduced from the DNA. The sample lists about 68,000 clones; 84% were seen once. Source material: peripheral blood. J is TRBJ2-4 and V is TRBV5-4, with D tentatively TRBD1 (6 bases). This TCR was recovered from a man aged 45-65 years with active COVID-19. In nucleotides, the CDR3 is TGTGCCAGCAGCTTATCAGGGGCTAAAAACATTCAGTACTTC. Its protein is CASSLSGAKNIQYF.